This TCR beta chain was sequenced during a study of immune evolution from preneoplasia to lung adenocarcinoma (dated by TCRdb to about 2021). Turning to the overall study: No AAH lesions showed HLA loss of heterozygosity, compared with 5.5% to 8% of AIS, 15% of MIA and about a third of ADC lesions. The study used immune gene expression, TCR sequencing and multiplex immunofluorescence to profile the immune contexture of lung adenocarcinoma precursors and invasive adenocarcinoma. Resected precursor lesions (AAH, AIS, MIA) and invasive adenocarcinomas were each compared against paired morphologically normal lung tissue. Sample size was based on specimen availability rather than a prior power calculation. The immune data were combined with whole exome sequencing and methylation data from the same cohort of nodules. The overall cohort was made up of over 40 patients with pulmonary nodules who had surgical resection. TCR sequencing data came from approximately 56 patients. According to the study, roughly 100 samples were used for TCR sequencing. POLYSOLVER was used to infer Class I HLA alleles from exome data, and LOHHLA was used to detect allele-specific HLA loss.

Study-wide conclusions, independent of this receptor: The findings were based on association rather than direct causation, and larger cohorts with long-term follow-up and longitudinal biopsies were deemed needed. All patients were from Japan and China, so applicability to Western populations was uncertain. T cell clonality was highest in KRAS-mutant nodules compared with EGFR-mutant or double wild-type lesions. Normal lung had the highest top T cell clone frequencies, and these frequencies appeared to fall progressively from AAH through AIS, MIA and invasive adenocarcinoma. The highest clonality was observed in normal lung, whereas higher T cell density and diversity but lower clonality appeared to be present in later-stage lesions.

Remarks on this clone: Its antigen is not yet known. No much larger clone is present one base from it, and per-base qualities are unavailable.

According to the germline V gene (reference sequence), CDR1 reads SEHNR and CDR2 reads FQNEAQ. Reading from cysteine to phenylalanine, the CDR3 counts 14 amino acids. The only DNA kept is the CDR3, 42 bases in frame from the first base. Trimming takes 4 bases from V and 1 base from J, and the germline ends sit 10 bases apart. TCR beta CDR3 regions were sequenced from DNA using the immunoSEQ hsTCRbeta Kit. Per the source publication's procedure: The ImmunoSEQ Analyzer was used to analyse the TCR sequencing data. T cell clonality was calculated on productive rearrangements as 1 minus Pielou's evenness. T cell diversity was measured with the inverse Simpson index on productive templates. T cell density was defined as TCR beta template counts normalized to usable DNA, with usable DNA estimated by amplifying and sequencing housekeeping genes. TCR metrics were compared across histologic stages using two-sided Kruskal-Wallis tests. TCRdb took this table from immuneACCESS and kept in-frame rearrangements with V and J called. Such tables lack part of the clones; where checked against another copy, unresolved V genes explain under half of the gap, and the rest is unexplained. The V and J calls and clone size are taken from that table; D and trimming were inferred from the DNA. The sample table contains some 9,000 clones; only one count was recorded for 75% to 85% of them. The top ten constitute 2.5% to 3% of the sample.

Patients underwent resection in Japan or China between about 2013 and 2017. Histologic diagnosis of each case was confirmed independently by two lung cancer pathologists on H&E slides. Macro-dissection after pathologic assessment enriched premalignant or tumor cells for nucleic acid extraction. The AllPrep DNA/RNA FFPE Kit was used to isolate DNA from FFPE tissue. This receptor chain uses TRBV7-9 and TRBJ2-5, with the D gene call left open. The receptor was isolated from a person between 65 and 79 years old with lung adenocarcinoma. Sequenced input: FFPE lung adenocarcinoma in situ tissue. This specimen's cell subset or site label, interpreted: preinvasive adenocarcinoma in situ (AIS). CDR3 reads: CASSSYLTQETQYF. The sequenced DNA is TGTGCCAGCAGCTCCTACCTCACCCAAGAGACCCAGTACTTC.